What follows are 22 T cell receptor beta chains derived from one specimen sequenced in a study of human T cells and chemical hapten exposure. TCRdb used MiXCR to reprocess the RACE reads, holding one entry per CDR3 protein. The profile shows over 100,000 distinct CDR3 sequences, around 8.2% of them singletons. Indicated time point: healthy volunteer bleed at 2 weeks. Before extraction, the whole blood was not fractionated, and total RNA was taken from it. The sequenced sample was whole blood. These receptors came from a male donor in good health. Some clones in this sample may be carry-over from other donors' samples.

With respect to this clonotype: At one of its ends the junction is not consistent with the germline gene, which may arise from a read error. This chain links TRBV6-6 with TRBJ2-1; TRBD2 matches at 7 bases. The CDR3 runs 16 residues. Germline V gene lookup returns CDR1 MNHNY and CDR2 SVGAGI (reference sequence). The CDR3 sequence is CVSSPYGGSSYNEQFF. For the CDR3, the DNA is TGTGTCAGCAGCCCTTACGGGGGGAGCTCCTACAATGAGCAGTTCTTC.

This clonotype was picked up many times. The rearrangement joins TRBV12-3 or TRBV12-4 to TRBJ2-2; 12 bases agree with TRBD2. The CDR3 length is 14 residues. The trim removed 8 bases at V and 4 bases at J, leaving 2 bases unmatched. DNA of the CDR3: TGTGCCAGCCTGGGACTAGCGGGCACCGGGGAGCTGTTTTTT. Amino acid sequence: CASLGLAGTGELFF.

At least ten counts were recorded for this clonotype. As DNA, the CDR3 is TGTGCCAGCAGTCCCCGGAACAGGAATGAAAAACTGTTTTTT. Translating it yields CASSPRNRNEKLFF. The V call is TRBV27, the J call TRBJ1-4; maybe TRBD1 (5 bases). V was cut by 5 bases and J by 5 bases, with 12 bases left in between. Germline V lookup: CDR1 MNHEY, CDR2 SMNVEV (reference sequence). The CDR3 extends over 14 amino acids.

This clonotype was picked up a small number of times. The V gene is TRBV5-1, the J gene TRBJ2-1; D might be TRBD1 (5 bases). The CDR3 has 13 residues. Germline V gene data show CDR1 as SGHRS and CDR2 as YFSETQ. The V gene lost 4 bases and the J gene lost 9 bases, with 14 bases spanning the gap. The CDR3 nucleotides read TGCGCCAGCAGCCTCAGGGATACAACTGAGCAGTTCTTC. Its translation is CASSLRDTTEQFF.

This chain uses TRBV12-3 or TRBV12-4 with TRBJ1-5; the D is unclear. Trimming took off 5 bases at V and 3 bases at J, with 14 bases between the two ends. The CDR3 consists of 15 residues. This CDR3 reads CASSPKHNFNQPQHF. The CDR3 region has the DNA TGTGCCAGCAGTCCTAAGCACAATTTCAATCAGCCCCAGCATTTT.

The V call is TRBV28, the J call TRBJ2-7; TRBD1 matches at 8 bases. CDR1 MDHEN and CDR2 SYDVKM come from the germline V gene. V gave up 4 bases and J gave up 5 bases; unmatched junction bases: 19. CDR3 size: 18 residues. CDR3 coding DNA: TGTGCCAGCAGTTCGTCCTCAGGGGGCGGATATGGCTTCGACGAGCAGTACTTC. Its translation: CASSSSSGGGYGFDEQYF.

This clonotype was seen many times. The V and J genes are TRBV7-9 and TRBJ2-3, with a tentative D call TRBD1 (5 bases). The CDR3 contains 13 residues. The V end was cut by 6 bases, the J end by 4 bases, with 11 bases between. CDR1 is SEHNR and CDR2 is FQNEAQ in the germline V gene (reference sequence). The CDR3 spells CASRLPGPDTQYF. Here the CDR3 DNA reads TGTGCCAGCAGACTGCCAGGGCCAGATACGCAGTATTTT.

This clonotype has a handful of counts. The rearrangement links TRBV12-5 to TRBJ2-1; TRBD2 aligns across 13 bases. Germline CDR1 reads LGHNT; CDR2 reads FRNRAP. CDR3 length equals 16 residues. V trimming: 6 bases; J trimming: 8 bases; junction bases outside the gene matches: 10. The CDR3 is CASGPPRGTSGDEQFF. Here the CDR3 DNA reads TGTGCTAGTGGCCCGCCCAGAGGGACTAGCGGGGATGAGCAGTTCTTC.

This clonotype was seen repeatedly, ten times or more. The rearrangement joins TRBV5-1 to TRBJ2-7; D remains unclear. This CDR3 has 11 amino acids. V was clipped by 1 base and J by 5 bases, with 4 bases between them. Looked up from germline, CDR1 is SGHRS and CDR2 is YFSETQ. This chain's CDR3 is CASSLQNEQYF. The CDR3 region has the DNA TGCGCCAGCAGCTTGCAGAACGAGCAGTACTTC.

The sample holds many counts of this clonotype. This sequence joins TRBV7-2 and TRBJ2-4; weak D call: TRBD2 (6 bases). This CDR3 is 14 amino acids long. The V gene lost 7 bases and the J gene lost 6 bases, with 16 bases spanning the gap. Germline values: CDR1 SGHTA, CDR2 FQGNSA. CDR3 nucleotides: TGTGCCAGCACTCCCCGGGAGACTACAAACATTCAGTACTTC. This encodes CASTPRETTNIQYF. The whole variable domain, remainder taken from reference TRBV7-2 and TRBJ2-4, is GAGVSQSPSNKVTEKGKDVELRCDPISGHTALYWYRQSLGQGLEFLIYFQGNSAPDKSGLPSDRFSAERTGGSVSTLTIQRTQQEDSAVYLCASTPRETTNIQYFGAGTRLSVL.

This clonotype has only a few counts. This CDR3 is CAWSPRGLSYEQYF. CDR3 DNA sequence: TGTGCCTGGAGTCCGAGGGGGCTTTCCTACGAGCAGTACTTC. This chain joins TRBV30 and TRBJ2-7; 7 bases line up with TRBD1. Losses at the gene ends were 2 bases for V and 1 base for J; bases not matched to a gene: 5. In germline, CDR1 is GTSNPN, CDR2 SVGIG (reference sequence). There are 14 residues in the CDR3.

V usage is TRBV19 and J usage is TRBJ2-5; 8 bases are a match to TRBD2. Losses at the gene ends were 3 bases for V and 2 bases for J; bases not matched to a gene: 5. Germline CDR1 and CDR2: LNHDA and SQIVND (reference sequence). CDR3 length equals 15 residues. The DNA of the CDR3 is TGTGCCAGTAGTATGGGGACTAGACCACAAGAGACCCAGTACTTC. It encodes CASSMGTRPQETQYF.

The sample holds a few counts of this clonotype. The V and J genes are TRBV12-3 or TRBV12-4 and TRBJ2-2, with 8 nucleotides matching TRBD2. The CDR3 sequence is 15 residues long. V shed 3 bases, J shed 4 bases, and the junction held 4 bases outside the gene matches. In DNA form, the CDR3 reads TGTGCCAGCAGTTTCCGGGGGGGTGGCACCGGGGAGCTGTTTTTT. Translation: CASSFRGGGTGELFF.

Many counts were recorded for this clonotype. The chain joins TRBV29-1 to TRBJ2-1; D is perhaps TRBD2 (6 bases). V was clipped by 6 bases and J by 10 bases, with 10 bases between them. This CDR3 spans 10 amino acids. Germline CDR1 and CDR2: SQVTM and ANQGSEA. In DNA, the CDR3 is TGCAGCGTGGAGGGCTCCGAGCAGTTCTTC. Translation gives CSVEGSEQFF.

This clonotype was counted between two and nine times. The V call is TRBV18, the J call TRBJ2-5; D possibly corresponds to TRBD1 (6 bases). The germline CDR1 and CDR2 sequences are KGHSH and LQKENI. With 1 base removed from V and 4 bases from J, the gap between germline ends came to 10 bases. This CDR3 region has 14 residues. The CDR3 bases are TGTGCCAGCTCACCACTCGGGACATCAGAGACCCAGTACTTC. It codes for CASSPLGTSETQYF.

This clonotype has at least ten counts. The CDR3 nucleotides are TGCAGTGCTACCCTGGACAGTCGGAACACTGAAGCTTTCTTT. Translating gives CSATLDSRNTEAFF. This chain connects TRBV20-1 to TRBJ1-1, with a weak D call TRBD1 (6 bases). There are 14 residues in the CDR3. Germline CDR1 is DFQATT and CDR2 is SNEGSKA (reference sequence). V lost 4 bases and J 1 base, leaving 13 bases between the germline ends.

This clonotype was seen at least ten times. The gene calls are TRBV5-6 and TRBJ2-4, with 10 nucleotides matching TRBD1. Germline trimming cut 3 bases from V and 6 bases from J; bases unmatched to any gene: 3. The germline V gene encodes CDR1 SGHDT and CDR2 YYEEEE. This CDR3 is 14 amino acids long. The CDR3 region is CASSSGQGVNIQYF. As DNA, the CDR3 is TGTGCCAGCAGCTCCGGACAGGGGGTAAACATTCAGTACTTC.

This clonotype was found many times. The V gene is TRBV20-1, the J gene TRBJ1-6; tentative D call: TRBD1 (6 bases). Germline V gene sequence: CDR1 DFQATT, CDR2 SNEGSKA (reference sequence). The CDR3 consists of 16 residues. V lost 0 bases and J 10 bases, leaving 19 bases between the germline ends. The CDR3 reads CSARDSGQGLGSPLHF. The CDR3 DNA sequence: TGCAGTGCTAGAGATAGCGGCCAGGGGTTAGGGTCACCCCTCCACTTT.

This clonotype was counted many times. This chain joins TRBV20-1 and TRBJ2-6; tentatively, D is TRBD1 (7 bases). The ends were cut back, 0 bases at V and 7 bases at J, with 13 bases in the middle. The germline V gene has CDR1 DFQATT and CDR2 SNEGSKA (reference sequence). The CDR3 runs to 15 residues. The CDR3 spells CSARDRQGGANVLTF. The CDR3 bases are TGCAGTGCTAGAGATAGACAGGGAGGCGCCAACGTCCTGACTTTC.

As for this clonotype: This may be a read error, as it is one base from a much larger clone. The genes are TRBV21-1 and TRBJ1-2; the DNA was not used to check the table's D call, TRBD1. TRBV21-1 is marked as a pseudogene. This CDR3 region has 15 residues. The CDR3 spells CVSSSDRGKNYGYTF. The CDR3 DNA is TGTGTCAGCAGTTCGGACAGGGGAAAAAACTATGGCTACACCTTC.

This clonotype occurred many times. The chain couples TRBV20-1 to TRBJ2-5, with TRBD2 as a possible D gene (6 bases). V gave up 6 bases and J gave up 5 bases, with 19 bases separating them. This CDR3 has 14 amino acids. CDR1 is DFQATT, CDR2 SNEGSKA, per germline (reference sequence). As DNA, the CDR3 is TGCAGTGCACCTCCTAGGCGGGGCCAGGAGACCCAGTACTTC. Encoded protein: CSAPPRRGQETQYF.

The chain couples TRBV6-5 to TRBJ2-7; D gene uncertain. The germline gives CDR1 MNHEY, CDR2 SVGAGI. V lost 0 bases to trimming and J lost 0 bases, with 12 bases between them. CDR3 size: 16 residues. This CDR3 is CASSYSTGQISYEQYF. In nucleotides, the CDR3 is TGTGCCAGCAGTTACTCGACGGGTCAGATCTCCTACGAGCAGTACTTC.